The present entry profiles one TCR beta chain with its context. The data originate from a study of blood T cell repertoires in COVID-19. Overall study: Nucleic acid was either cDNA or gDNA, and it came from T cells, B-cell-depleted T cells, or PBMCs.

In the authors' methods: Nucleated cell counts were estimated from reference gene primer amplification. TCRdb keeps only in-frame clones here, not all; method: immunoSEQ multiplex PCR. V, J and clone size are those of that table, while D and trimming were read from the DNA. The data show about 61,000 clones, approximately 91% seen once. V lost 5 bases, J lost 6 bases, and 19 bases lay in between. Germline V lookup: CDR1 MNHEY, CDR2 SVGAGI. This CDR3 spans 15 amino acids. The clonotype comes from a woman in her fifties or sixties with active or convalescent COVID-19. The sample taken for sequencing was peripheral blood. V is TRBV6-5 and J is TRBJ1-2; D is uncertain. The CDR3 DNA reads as TGTGCCAGCAGTCCCCGGGAGCCCGGTAGGGATGGCTACACCTTC. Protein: CASSPREPGRDGYTF.